This TCR beta chain was found in a study of cytomegalovirus exposure and HLA in healthy donors (dated by TCRdb to 2017 to 2019). Broadly, across the study: In an earlier analysis of approximately 640 of the donors, about 260 Gb of sequence data and 95 million to 130 million unique TCR beta sequences from some 170 million T cells were reported. Around 330 gigabases of sequencing data and around 85 million unique TCR sequences made up an early release that covered several hundred HLA-typed donors. The genetic ancestry cluster associated with self-reported Caucasian donors included 80% to 90% of the roughly 390 genotyped donors. The study aimed to test whether signatures of past pathogen exposure could be identified by cataloging public T cell receptors. The study used immunosequencing to profile the T cell repertoires of more than 650 subjects and linked those repertoires to cytomegalovirus serostatus. Along with the 666-subject first cohort, a separate validation cohort of over a hundred different subjects was used. The study combined high-throughput TCR immunosequencing, statistical association of individual TCRs with disease status, and machine learning to predict cytomegalovirus infection status. A later analysis re-examined previously published TCR beta repertoires from more than 600 donors and added high-resolution HLA genotyping to investigate patterns of TCR occurrence. In the later analysis, no new phenotypic data were used to find candidate immune exposures; instead, reliance was placed on TCR beta sequences and their occurrence across donors. An earlier analysis of about 600 of the donors used high-throughput TCR beta sequencing to judge whether each TCR beta V gene segment behaved as functional or pseudogenic. Donor age, sex, ethnicity and CMV serostatus were compiled together with the repertoire data. A later genetic analysis used genome-wide SNP genotypes for about 60% of the roughly 700 donors, treating that subset as a discovery cohort. All discovery cohort repertoires had been generated using a single sequencing platform. HLA typing included class I and class II loci at four-digit resolution. The number of donors typed differed by locus, with roughly 629-640 for A, B, C, DRB1 and DQB1, around 500 for DQA1, over 600 for DPA1, and 450 to 480 for DPB1. Roughly five DR-DQ haplotypes were treated as single units for association and clustering because of strong linkage in the cohort. Among about 370 genotyped donors of the cohort, an average of around 250,000 unique TCR beta nucleotide sequences was sequenced per donor, of which roughly 17% were non-productive. Overall results and qualifications from the work: According to the authors, the approach could potentially be generalized to other disease states and immunological phenotypes. The study gave a list of about 150 TCR beta chains associated with cytomegalovirus. A few of the identified cytomegalovirus-associated TCR beta chains were confirmed in vitro to be specific for cytomegalovirus antigens. A later analysis found that HLA-associated TCR beta chains were more clonally expanded and had lower generation probabilities than equally common non-associated chains. A cluster of highly shared sequence variants was judged likely to represent a technical artifact of the sequencing pipeline. HLA typing was unavailable for some donors at each locus, so association tests used only the typed subset. Some IMGT-functional V segments, including TRBV6-2 and TRBV6-3, could not be told apart with the 87-base-pair reads, so those segments were excluded. A later analysis reported that several top co-occurrence clusters appeared linked to parvovirus B19, influenza, CMV and Epstein-Barr virus. A further reported finding was that TCR beta sequences accurately predicted the HLA-A and HLA-B alleles for most subjects in the first cohort. This cohort had only TCR beta chains sequenced, and the lack of alpha or paired-chain data limited which features could be detected. CMV serostatus was the only immune exposure information available for the cohort. Most TCR sequences were observed very rarely across donors, whereas some public TCRs were present in many individuals. When HLA alleles, especially DR and DQ, strongly co-occurred, attributing TCR associations to individual alleles was difficult. A later analysis associated some 17,000 TCR beta sequences with specific HLA alleles at a false discovery rate of 0.05. A later analysis found that TCR association rates varied across HLA loci, with DRB1 alleles showing the most associated TCRs and HLA-C alleles the fewest. Compared with the roughly 600-donor mean, donors in an Asian-associated ancestry cluster had fewer N-insertions in productive TCRs, according to a later genetic analysis. Linkage disequilibrium might explain the correlated functional status among segregating V segments, but an unknown experimental factor could not be excluded. The classifier was reported to diagnose cytomegalovirus status with high specificity and sensitivity in both the original cohort and the validation cohort. In a later analysis, most CMV-associated TCR beta chains were found to appear HLA-restricted, with HLA associations seemingly driven largely by CMV exposure. Because counts were too low, some 16 rarely observed V segments, including chromosome 9 orphons, were excluded from the earlier analysis of a few hundred of the donors. A later genetic analysis associated a missense DCLRE1C variant with V-gene and J-gene trimming of TCR beta chains, and an independent cohort replicated the association. The presence/absence analyses assumed that sequencing depth was roughly uniform across donors, and that assumption may not be true. In an earlier analysis of approximately 600 of the donors, most TCR beta V segments were observed in productive rearrangements about 87% or about 30% of the time, broadly matching IMGT annotations.

As concerns this clone: There is no known antigen for this receptor.

Reading from cysteine to phenylalanine, the CDR3 counts 16 amino acids. Of all the DNA, just the CDR3 is kept, 48 bases in frame from base 1. V has 7 bases trimmed and J has 4 bases trimmed; junction bases matching no gene number 8. CDR1 is given as ENHRY and CDR2 as SYGVKD, both from the germline V gene. Library creation used the immunoSEQ multiplex PCR assay. For the multiplex PCR, a mixture combining 60 forward primers for TCR Vbeta segments and 13 reverse primers for TCR Jbeta segments was used. The CDR3 region of rearranged TCR beta genes was amplified from genomic DNA by a multiplex PCR assay. The amplified TCR beta libraries were sequenced on the Illumina HiSeq System as 87-base-pair reads. The authors' analysis ran thus. In a later analysis, 80 million or so unique TCR beta chains were counted across the 500 to 850 repertoires, and roughly 11 million of these chains were shared by at least two donors. A nearest-neighbor algorithm error-corrected the raw reads and collapsed the reads into unique sequences, merging closely related sequences to remove PCR and sequencing errors. To assign V, D and J gene segments, CDR3 sequences were aligned to IMGT reference sequences. For a sequence to be retained, a match of at least six nucleotides was required to both a V gene segment and a J gene segment. A rearrangement counted as productive if the CDR3 had no stop codons and remained in frame with V and J, and every other rearrangement counted as non-productive. CDR3 was defined by IMGT convention, running from the second conserved V-encoded cysteine to the conserved J-encoded phenylalanine. The earlier analysis of 500 to 750 of the donors excluded any sequence lacking an unambiguous match to a single V gene segment. An earlier analysis of under 750 of the donors called V segments functional above 56.7% productive rearrangements and segregating when the between-donor standard deviation exceeded 5%. A statistical classification framework was built to diagnose cytomegalovirus status from the catalog of TCR beta chain sequences. In a later analysis, V and J genes were assigned by comparing TCR nucleotide sequences against IMGT/GENE-DB human TR gene sequences. In a later analysis, CDR3 sequences and most-parsimonious VDJ recombination scenarios were assigned using the TCRdist pipeline. In a later analysis, every TCR beta chain was defined by the combination of its CDR3 amino acid sequence and its V-gene family, and reads without a unique V-gene family were dropped. In a later analysis, nearly 600 highly shared, low-generation-probability nucleotide sequences were removed to address suspected cross-contamination and a sequencing artifact. In a later analysis, a clonal expansion index was calculated for each public chain from normalized within-repertoire ranks of inferred template counts. In a later analysis, generation probabilities were computed with a VDJ recombination model fitted to out-of-frame rearrangements, and the resulting probabilities were checked against IGoR. Hypergeometric tests were used in a later analysis to score TCR-TCR, TCR-HLA and TCR-CMV co-occurrence, with a repertoire-size bias correction applied to the TCR pairs. In a later analysis, false discovery rates were estimated by permuting HLA or CMV assignments 20 times. A later analysis grouped co-occurring TCRs with DBSCAN, adding TCRdist sequence similarity when clustering within HLA-allele-positive subsets. For co-occurrence clustering, repertoires with fewer than 30,000 or more than 120,000 public chains were excluded, along with roughly 5 repertoires with anomalous nucleotide sharing. Drawn from immuneACCESS, this table holds only the in-frame rearrangements with V and J called that TCRdb kept. Clones are partly lost; checked studies trace under half to an unresolved V gene and leave the rest unexplained. V, J and clone size were drawn from that table, and D and trimming were deduced from the DNA. The record for this sample contains about 34,000 clones. Of the sample, approximately 3.6% is held by the ten largest clones.

The cohort consisted of more than 650 healthy bone marrow donors. At the time of sampling, all cohort members were nominally healthy, though unrecorded immune exposures were likely present. The donor tested CMV seropositive, placing the donor among the approximately 310 seropositive members of the cohort. Each donor provided a peripheral blood sample, and peripheral blood mononuclear cells were used for TCR beta sequencing. The Qiagen DNeasy Blood Extraction Kit was used to extract genomic DNA from the blood cell samples. This TCR came from a woman in her 40s in good health and CMV-seropositive. Sequenced sample: PBMCs. The sequence links TRBV10-3 to TRBJ2-1, and 12 bases in between align with TRBD2. CDR3 protein: CAITELAGGRYNEQFF. The DNA is as follows: TGTGCCATCACTGAACTAGCGGGAGGCCGGTACAATGAGCAGTTCTTC.